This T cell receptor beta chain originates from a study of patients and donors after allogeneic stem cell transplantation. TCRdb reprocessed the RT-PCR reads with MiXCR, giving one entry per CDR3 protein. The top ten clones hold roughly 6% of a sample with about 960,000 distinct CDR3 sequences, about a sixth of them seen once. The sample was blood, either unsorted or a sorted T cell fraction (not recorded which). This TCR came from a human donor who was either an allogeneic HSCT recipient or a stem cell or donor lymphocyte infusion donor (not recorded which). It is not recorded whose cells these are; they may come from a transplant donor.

CDR3 sequence: CAWTGSQETQYF. The CDR3 DNA follows: TGTGCCTGGACCGGCAGTCAAGAGACCCAGTACTTC. The chain couples TRBV30 to TRBJ2-5; D call uncertain. Germline V gene sequence: CDR1 GTSNPN, CDR2 SVGIG (reference sequence). V was shortened by 4 bases and J by 2 bases, with 8 bases between the two germline ends. The CDR3 totals 12 residues.